This T cell receptor (beta chain) was captured in a study of neurological immune-mediated disorders. V shed 10 bases and J 4 bases; nucleotides not matched to a gene: 14. Germline V gene sequence: CDR1 MDHEN, CDR2 SYDVKM. The CDR3 has 15 amino acids. General study findings and limits: Among 34 multiple sclerosis patients, 18 had repertoires that phylogenetic grouping placed in one related-CDR3 cluster, a possible signature.

TCRdb analysed the 5' RACE reads with MiXCR anew, one entry per CDR3 protein. The sample has about 52,000 distinct CDR3 sequences, roughly 3.8% seen once; the top ten hold over 5%. This clonotype was observed a few times. Its antigen is unidentified. The chain is built from TRBV28 and TRBJ2-7, with TRBD1 matching over 9 bases. Sequenced input: PBMCs. The sequence came from a man in his fifties or sixties with multiple sclerosis. The CDR3: CAIKTPGTGPYEQYF. The CDR3 DNA is TGTGCCATCAAAACCCCCGGGACAGGGCCTTACGAGCAGTACTTC.